This T cell receptor (beta chain) comes out of a study of beta chain features in type 1 diabetes. Study information: Investigators examined around 110 million sorted cells across all samples. The study's findings and limits: TCRB CDR3 length was moderately but significantly reduced in all four CD4+ subsets of Type 1 diabetes patients.

As every portion of the isolated RNA was reverse transcribed, the sequencing read expressed TCRB transcripts. The method was immunoSEQ multiplex PCR; TCRdb's version includes in-frame clones alone and lacks a portion of them. The sample consists of around 110,000 clones, less than 20% of them appearing once. A few counts support this clone. The target antigen is unknown. The source is a man aged 25 to 40 with type 1 diabetes. Sequenced material: central memory CD4+ T cells from blood.

DNA of the CDR3: TGCGCCAGCAGCTTTGGTCTAGCTACGTACCAAGAGACCCAGTACTTC. This translates into CASSFGLATYQETQYF. J is TRBJ2-5 and V is TRBV5-1, with D tentatively TRBD2 (5 bases). This CDR3 contains 16 residues. Germline CDR1 is SGHRS and CDR2 is YFSETQ. Trimming took 2 bases from V and 0 from J, leaving 14 bases between them.